Below, 17 T cell receptor beta chains from the same sample are listed, as sequenced in a study of T cell repertoires in cytomegalovirus infection. TCRdb independently ran MiXCR on the reads; one entry per CDR3 protein. The sample comprises 680,000 or so distinct CDR3 sequences, around 30% of which are singletons, and about 18% rests with the top ten. These receptors' targets are unknown. The material sequenced was cultured PBMCs, taken from culture after CMV antigen stimulation. These receptors were obtained from a human donor in good health (CMV status not recorded). Some clones in this sample may be carry-over from other donors' samples.

The chain carries TRBV7-4 and TRBJ2-3; 8 bases map to TRBD2. Trimming removed 8 bases from V and 1 base from J; junction bases left unmatched: 8. The CDR3 runs 15 residues. The germline V gene encodes CDR1 SGHVT and CDR2 SQSDAQ. CDR3 coding DNA: TGTGCCAGCCGAATTTTCGGGGGGGGCACAGATACGCAGTATTTT. Residues: CASRIFGGGTDTQYF.

V usage is TRBV2 and J usage is TRBJ2-3; D is perhaps TRBD2 (7 bases). V was trimmed by 6 bases and J by 4 bases, leaving 17 bases between them. This CDR3 contains 15 residues. Germline lookup yields CDR1 SNHLY and CDR2 FYNNEI. The CDR3 sequence: CASRGGGARPDTQYF. CDR3 sequence (DNA): TGTGCCAGCAGGGGGGGGGGGGCCCGGCCAGATACGCAGTATTTT.

The chain carries TRBV20-1 and TRBJ2-3; 8 nucleotides line up with TRBD2. V lost 0 bases to trimming and J lost 0 bases; unmatched junction nucleotides: 2. This CDR3 contains 15 residues. The germline V gene encodes CDR1 DFQATT and CDR2 SNEGSKA (reference sequence). DNA for the CDR3: TGCAGTGCTAGAGAGAGCGGGGGCAGCACAGATACGCAGTATTTT. Translation gives CSARESGGSTDTQYF.

The chain has TRBV11-2 and TRBJ2-1; 9 nucleotides match TRBD2. The germline CDR1 and CDR2 sequences are SGHAT and FQNNGV. The V and J ends lost 2 bases and 6 bases, in that order; junction bases with no gene match: 5. The CDR3 extends over 15 amino acids. CDR3 sequence (DNA): TGTGCCAGCAGCTTACCTGCGGGGGGGAGCAATGAGCAGTTCTTC. Protein product: CASSLPAGGSNEQFF.

This chain links TRBV6-1 with TRBJ1-2; tentatively, D is TRBD1 (6 bases). The CDR3 has 15 residues. CDR1 MNHNS and CDR2 SASEGT come from the germline V gene. V lost 4 bases to trimming and J lost 4 bases, with 16 bases between them. CDR3 amino acids: CASSAYSRGGYGYTF. The DNA for the CDR3 is TGTGCCAGCAGTGCCTACTCCAGGGGTGGCTATGGCTACACCTTC.

V usage is TRBV3-1 and J usage is TRBJ2-3; D not resolved. V lost 2 bases and J 2 bases, leaving 8 bases between the germline ends. The CDR3 has 14 residues. Germline V gives CDR1 LGHDT, CDR2 YNNKEL (reference sequence). The CDR3 is CASSQYQSTDTQYF. The CDR3 DNA is TGTGCCAGCAGCCAATACCAATCCACAGATACGCAGTATTTT.

The sample holds a few counts of this clonotype. The chain couples TRBV4-2 to TRBJ2-3; D is unclear. The CDR3 is made up of 15 amino acids. V lost 1 base, J lost 0 bases, and 8 bases lay in between. The germline CDR1 and CDR2 sequences are LGHNA and YNFKEQ. The DNA of the CDR3 is TGTGCCAGCAGCCAAGGCCCTGGGAGCACAGATACGCAGTATTTT. Translated, it gives CASSQGPGSTDTQYF.

This clonotype was counted a few times. The chain is built from TRBV4-3 and TRBJ1-1; 10 nucleotides align to TRBD1. The CDR3 extends over 17 amino acids. Trimming took 1 base from V and 11 from J; bases not matched to a gene: 16. The germline CDR1 and CDR2 sequences are LGHNA and YSLEER. The CDR3 DNA reads as TGCGCCAGCAGCCAAGGGGCCACCGGGACAGGGGCCCGTGGGGCTTTCTTT. Its protein product is CASSQGATGTGARGAFF.

The chain recombines TRBV11-2 with TRBJ2-1; possibly TRBD1 for D (5 bases). The CDR3 runs to 14 residues. The germline gives CDR1 SGHAT, CDR2 FQNNGV. In nucleotides, the CDR3 is TGTGCGGTAGCAGGGTTGAGCTCCTACAATGAGCAGTTCTTC. Its protein is CAVAGLSSYNEQFF.

This clonotype showed up just a few times. V usage is TRBV6-5 and J usage is TRBJ2-3; 7 nucleotides match TRBD1. The J segment lost 5 bases and the V segment lost 2 bases, leaving 10 bases of the junction unmatched. This CDR3 is built from 16 residues. Germline-derived CDR1 and CDR2 are MNHEY and SVGAGI. CDR3 DNA: TGTGCCAGCAGTTACGTAAAGGGGGCCCCATTAGATACGCAGTATTTT. Its translation: CASSYVKGAPLDTQYF.

The genes are TRBV20-1 and TRBJ1-1; D may be TRBD1 (6 bases). Trimming stripped 3 bases from V and 6 bases from J, with 14 bases between. This CDR3 has 13 amino acids. Germline V gene sequence: CDR1 DFQATT, CDR2 SNEGSKA (reference sequence). The CDR3 sequence: CSARVQGIPEAFF. The CDR3 DNA is TGCAGTGCTAGGGTTCAGGGGATACCTGAAGCTTTCTTT.

This clonotype was counted only a few times. The V call is TRBV10-3, the J call TRBJ1-1, with D possibly being TRBD1 (6 bases). The CDR3 extends over 14 amino acids. The V end lost 4 bases, the J end lost 1 base, and 10 bases lay between the germline ends. Germline values: CDR1 ENHRY, CDR2 SYGVKD. The CDR3 nucleotides read TGTGCCATCAGTGGAACAGGGTGGAACACTGAAGCTTTCTTT. Its translation is CAISGTGWNTEAFF.

This clonotype has a handful of counts. Germline is not matched at one junction end, which may reflect a read error. The gene calls are TRBV7-9 and TRBJ1-4, with 7 positions matching TRBD1. CDR3 length equals 11 residues. Looked up from germline, CDR1 is SEHNR and CDR2 is FQNEAQ (reference sequence). The CDR3 is CASSSGQERVF. Here the CDR3 DNA reads TGTGCCAGCAGCTCTGGACAGGAACGGGTTTTT. Full variable domain (outside the CDR3, taken from reference TRBV7-9 and TRBJ1-4): DTGVSQNPRHKITKRGQNVTFRCDPISEHNRLYWYRQTLGQGPEFLTYFQNEAQLEKSRLLSDRFSAERPKGSFSTLEIQRTEQGDSAMYLCASSSGQERVFGSGTQLSVL.

This clonotype was seen more than once but under ten times. The rearrangement links TRBV7-8 to TRBJ2-7; 8 nucleotides align to TRBD2. Germline V gene lookup returns CDR1 SGHVS and CDR2 FQNEAQ. With 8 bases clipped from V and 0 bases from J, the junction kept 6 bases outside the gene matches. There are 14 residues in the CDR3. CDR3 sequence: CASCLAGSSYEQYF. As DNA, the CDR3 is TGTGCCAGCTGCCTAGCGGGCTCCTCCTACGAGCAGTACTTC. The full variable domain, with the rest looked up from reference TRBV7-8 and TRBJ2-7, is GAGVSQSPRYKVAKRGQDVALRCDPISGHVSLFWYQQALGQGPEFLTYFQNEAQLDKSGLPSDRFFAERPEGSVSTLKIQRTQQEDSAVYLCASCLAGSSYEQYFGPGTRLTVT.

This clonotype has at least ten counts. The chain recombines TRBV5-4 with TRBJ1-3; D gene uncertain. The CDR3 extends over 15 amino acids. Looked up from germline, CDR1 is SGHNT and CDR2 is YYREEE (reference sequence). The V and J ends lost 5 bases and 3 bases respectively, with 15 bases between them. For the CDR3, the DNA is TGTGCCAGCAGTGCTGGAAGTAATGGTGGAAACACCATATATTTT. It codes for CASSAGSNGGNTIYF.

The V and J genes are TRBV19 and TRBJ1-5; TRBD1 is a possible D gene (5 bases). This CDR3 is 14 amino acids long. V was clipped by 5 bases and J by 3 bases, with 11 bases between them. Germline V gene sequence: CDR1 LNHDA, CDR2 SQIVND (reference sequence). CDR3 in DNA: TGTGCCAGTAGTCTCGGACACAACAATCAGCCCCAGCATTTT. Translated, it gives CASSLGHNNQPQHF.

The chain couples TRBV20-1 to TRBJ2-5; D remains ambiguous. There are 12 residues in the CDR3. Germline CDR1 DFQATT, CDR2 SNEGSKA (reference sequence). V lost 6 bases and J 5 bases, leaving 13 bases between the germline ends. The CDR3 nucleotides are TGCAGTGCAGGCCCCCCCCTGGAGACCCAGTACTTC. It yields the protein CSAGPPLETQYF.